This section outlines one TCR beta chain sequence together with its context. With 5 bases removed from V and 2 bases from J, the gap between germline ends came to 12 bases. Germline lookup yields CDR1 MNHEY and CDR2 SMNVEV (reference sequence). The CDR3 sequence is 14 residues long. The sample comes from a study of blood T cell repertoires in COVID-19. Generated by immunoSEQ multiplex PCR, the TCRdb table keeps only in-frame clones and is missing some. Among about 670,000 clones listed, 85% to 90% were seen once. The genes are TRBV27 and TRBJ1-2, with D perhaps TRBD1 (5 bases). The TCR sequence derives from a woman under 30 with acute or convalescent COVID-19. The sample taken for sequencing was peripheral blood. The CDR3, as DNA: TGTGCCAGCAGTCCGCTCGGGGGGAACTATGGCTACACCTTC. It is translated as CASSPLGGNYGYTF.